This T cell receptor (beta chain) is from a study of blood T cell repertoires in COVID-19. V lost 6 bases to trimming and J lost 5 bases; unmatched junction nucleotides: 9. This CDR3 contains 15 residues. The germline gives CDR1 SNHLY, CDR2 FYNNEI. As processed by the authors: For nucleated cells, counts were estimated from reference gene primer amplification. TCRdb's copy holds only in-frame clones and misses some; the assay was immunoSEQ multiplex PCR. Clone size and V and J calls were adopted from that table, with D and trimming inferred from the DNA. The profile covers roughly 430,000 clones, with more than 70% appearing a single time and 1.4% taken by the ten largest.

The TCR was taken from a woman aged 18 to 35 who had been exposed to COVID-19. Sequences were obtained from PBMCs or T cells enriched from blood (not recorded which). V gene TRBV2 combines with J gene TRBJ2-5, with 10 bases aligning to TRBD2. Here the CDR3 DNA reads TGTGCCAGCAGATTTTCTAGCGGGAGTCAGGAGACCCAGTACTTC. It is translated as CASRFSSGSQETQYF.